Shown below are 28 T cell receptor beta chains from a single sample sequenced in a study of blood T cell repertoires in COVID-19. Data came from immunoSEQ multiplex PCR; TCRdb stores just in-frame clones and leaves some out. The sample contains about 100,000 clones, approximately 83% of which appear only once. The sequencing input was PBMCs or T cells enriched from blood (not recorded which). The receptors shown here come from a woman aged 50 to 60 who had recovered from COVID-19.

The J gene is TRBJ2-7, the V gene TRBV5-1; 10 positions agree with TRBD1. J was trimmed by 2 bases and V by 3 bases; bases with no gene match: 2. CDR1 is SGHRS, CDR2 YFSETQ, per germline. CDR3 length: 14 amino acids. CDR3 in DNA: TGCGCCAGCAGCTCGGGACAGGGGACCTACGAGCAGTACTTC. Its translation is CASSSGQGTYEQYF.

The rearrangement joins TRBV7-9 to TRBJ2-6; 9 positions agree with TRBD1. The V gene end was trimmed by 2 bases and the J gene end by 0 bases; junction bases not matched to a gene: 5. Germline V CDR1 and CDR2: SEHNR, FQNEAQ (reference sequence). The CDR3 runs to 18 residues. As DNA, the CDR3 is TGTGCCAGCAGCTTAAGCACAGGGGGCTTCTCTGGGGCCAACGTCCTGACTTTC. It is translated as CASSLSTGGFSGANVLTF.

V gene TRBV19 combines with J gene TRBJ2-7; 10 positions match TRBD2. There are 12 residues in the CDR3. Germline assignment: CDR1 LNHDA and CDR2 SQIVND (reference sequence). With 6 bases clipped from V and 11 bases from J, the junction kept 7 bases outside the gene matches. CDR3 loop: CASSFLAGEKYF. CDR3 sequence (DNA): TGTGCCAGTAGCTTCCTAGCGGGAGAAAAGTACTTC.

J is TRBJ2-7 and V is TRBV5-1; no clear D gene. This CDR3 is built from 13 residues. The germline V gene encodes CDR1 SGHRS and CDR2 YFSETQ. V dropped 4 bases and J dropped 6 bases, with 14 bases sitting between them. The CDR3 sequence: CASSPREVPEQYF. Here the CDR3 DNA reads TGCGCCAGCAGCCCCAGAGAGGTCCCCGAGCAGTACTTC.

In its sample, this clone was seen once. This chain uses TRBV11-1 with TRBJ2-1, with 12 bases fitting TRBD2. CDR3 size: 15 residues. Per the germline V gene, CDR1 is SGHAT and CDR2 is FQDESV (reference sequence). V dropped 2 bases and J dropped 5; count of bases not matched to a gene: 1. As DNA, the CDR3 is TGTGCCAGCAGCTTACGACTAGCGGGGGACAATGAGCAGTTCTTC. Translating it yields CASSLRLAGDNEQFF. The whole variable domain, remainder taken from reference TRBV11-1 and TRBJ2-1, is EAEVAQSPRYKITEKSQAVAFWCDPISGHATLYWYRQILGQGPELLVQFQDESVVDDSQLPKDRFSAERLKGVDSTLKIQPAELGDSAMYLCASSLRLAGDNEQFFGPGTRLTVL.

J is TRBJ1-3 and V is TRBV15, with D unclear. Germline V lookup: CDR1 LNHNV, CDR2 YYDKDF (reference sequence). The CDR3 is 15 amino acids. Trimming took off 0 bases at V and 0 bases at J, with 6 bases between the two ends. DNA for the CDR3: TGTGCCACCAGCAGAGATCTGCGCTCTGGAAACACCATATATTTT. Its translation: CATSRDLRSGNTIYF.

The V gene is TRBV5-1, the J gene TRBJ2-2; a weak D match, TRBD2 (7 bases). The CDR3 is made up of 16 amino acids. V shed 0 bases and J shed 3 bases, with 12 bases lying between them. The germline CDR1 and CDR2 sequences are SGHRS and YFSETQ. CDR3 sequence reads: CASSLVGGAYTGELFF. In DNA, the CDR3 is TGCGCCAGCAGCTTGGTTGGGGGGGCCTACACCGGGGAGCTGTTTTTT.

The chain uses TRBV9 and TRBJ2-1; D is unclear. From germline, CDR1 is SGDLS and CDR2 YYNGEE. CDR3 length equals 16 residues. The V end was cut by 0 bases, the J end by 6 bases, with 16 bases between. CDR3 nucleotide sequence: TGTGCCAGCAGCGTAGCGGTTCGAGACTTGCCCAATGAGCAGTTCTTC. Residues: CASSVAVRDLPNEQFF.

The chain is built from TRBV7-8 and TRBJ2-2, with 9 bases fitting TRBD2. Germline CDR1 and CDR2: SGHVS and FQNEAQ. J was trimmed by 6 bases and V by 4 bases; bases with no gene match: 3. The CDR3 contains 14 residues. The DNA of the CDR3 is TGTGCCAGCAGCTGGGGGACTAGCCCCGGGGAGCTGTTTTTT. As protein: CASSWGTSPGELFF.

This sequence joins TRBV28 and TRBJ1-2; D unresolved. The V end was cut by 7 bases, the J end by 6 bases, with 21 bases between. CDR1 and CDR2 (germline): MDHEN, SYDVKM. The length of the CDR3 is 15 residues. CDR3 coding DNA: TGTGCCAGCAAGTTACTGGGCACAACCCCAAATGGCTACACCTTC. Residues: CASKLLGTTPNGYTF.

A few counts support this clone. CDR3 sequence reads: CASSDRGGTGGNTIYF. DNA for the CDR3: TGCGCCAGCAGTGATCGAGGGGGGACAGGTGGAAACACCATATATTTT. The rearrangement links TRBV10-2 to TRBJ1-3, with 8 bases fitting TRBD1. The CDR3 is made up of 16 amino acids. Unmatched junction bases numbered 7, after V lost 3 bases and J lost 3 bases. Germline-derived CDR1 and CDR2 are WSHSY and SAAADI.

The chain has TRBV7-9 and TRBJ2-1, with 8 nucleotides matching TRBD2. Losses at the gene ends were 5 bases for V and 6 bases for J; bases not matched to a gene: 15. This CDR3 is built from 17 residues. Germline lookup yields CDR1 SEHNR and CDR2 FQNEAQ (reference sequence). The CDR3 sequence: CASSPPIWTSRRNEQFF. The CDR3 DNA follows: TGTGCCAGCAGCCCTCCGATTTGGACTAGCCGCCGCAATGAGCAGTTCTTC. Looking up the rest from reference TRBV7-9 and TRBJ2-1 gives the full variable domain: DTGVSQNPRHKITKRGQNVTFRCDPISEHNRLYWYRQTLGQGPEFLTYFQNEAQLEKSRLLSDRFSAERPKGSFSTLEIQRTEQGDSAMYLCASSPPIWTSRRNEQFFGPGTRLTVL.

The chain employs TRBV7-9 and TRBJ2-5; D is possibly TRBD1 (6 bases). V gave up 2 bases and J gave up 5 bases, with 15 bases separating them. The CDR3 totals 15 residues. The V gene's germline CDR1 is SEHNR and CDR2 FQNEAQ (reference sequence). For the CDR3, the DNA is TGTGCCAGCAGCTTATTTGGGGGCCTGGGGGAGACCCAGTACTTC. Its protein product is CASSLFGGLGETQYF.

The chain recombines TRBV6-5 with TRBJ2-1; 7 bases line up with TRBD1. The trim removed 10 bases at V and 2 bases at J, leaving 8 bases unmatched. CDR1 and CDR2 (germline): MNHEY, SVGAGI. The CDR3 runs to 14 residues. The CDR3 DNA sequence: TGTGCCACGCAGGGCAGGGGGACCTACAATGAGCAGTTCTTC. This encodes CATQGRGTYNEQFF.

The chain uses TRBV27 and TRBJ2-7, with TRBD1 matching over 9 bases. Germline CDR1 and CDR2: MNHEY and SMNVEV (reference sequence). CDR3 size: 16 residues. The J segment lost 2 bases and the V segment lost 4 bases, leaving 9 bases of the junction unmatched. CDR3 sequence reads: CASSSQQGARTYEQYF. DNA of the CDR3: TGTGCCAGCAGTTCCCAACAGGGGGCCAGGACCTACGAGCAGTACTTC.

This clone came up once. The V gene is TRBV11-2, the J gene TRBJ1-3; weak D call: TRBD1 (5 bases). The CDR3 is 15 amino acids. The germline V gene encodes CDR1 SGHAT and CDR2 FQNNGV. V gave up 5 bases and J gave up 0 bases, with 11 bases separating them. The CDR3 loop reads CASSAGLISGNTIYF. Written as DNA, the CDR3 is TGTGCCAGCAGCGCGGGACTGATCTCTGGAAACACCATATATTTT.

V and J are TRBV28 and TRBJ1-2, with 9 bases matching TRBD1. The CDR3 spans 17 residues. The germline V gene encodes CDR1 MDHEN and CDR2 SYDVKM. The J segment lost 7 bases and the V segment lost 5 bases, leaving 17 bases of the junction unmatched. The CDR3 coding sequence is TGTGCCAGCAGTCTAAAACCACCGGGACAGGGTGGTACTGGCTACACCTTC. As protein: CASSLKPPGQGGTGYTF.

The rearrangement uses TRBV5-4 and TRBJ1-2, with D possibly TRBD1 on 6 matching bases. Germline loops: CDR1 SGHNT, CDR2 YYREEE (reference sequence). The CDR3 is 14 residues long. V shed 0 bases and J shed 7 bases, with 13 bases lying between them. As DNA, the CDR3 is TGTGCCAGCAGCTTGGAAGGGGGGGGAAGTGGCTACACCTTC. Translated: CASSLEGGGSGYTF.

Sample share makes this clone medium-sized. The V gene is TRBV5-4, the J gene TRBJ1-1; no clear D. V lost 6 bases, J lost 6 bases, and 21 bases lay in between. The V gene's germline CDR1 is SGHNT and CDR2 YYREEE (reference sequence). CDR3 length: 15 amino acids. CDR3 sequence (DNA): TGTGCCAGCACCCTAGGTGGGGAGTGGGGTCCTGAAGCTTTCTTT. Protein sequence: CASTLGGEWGPEAFF.

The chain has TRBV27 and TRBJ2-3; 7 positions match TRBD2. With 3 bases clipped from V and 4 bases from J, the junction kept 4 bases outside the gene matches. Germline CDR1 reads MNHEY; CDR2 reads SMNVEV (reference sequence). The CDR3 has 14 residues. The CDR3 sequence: CASSFHLAADTQYF. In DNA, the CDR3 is TGTGCCAGCAGTTTTCACCTAGCGGCAGATACGCAGTATTTT.

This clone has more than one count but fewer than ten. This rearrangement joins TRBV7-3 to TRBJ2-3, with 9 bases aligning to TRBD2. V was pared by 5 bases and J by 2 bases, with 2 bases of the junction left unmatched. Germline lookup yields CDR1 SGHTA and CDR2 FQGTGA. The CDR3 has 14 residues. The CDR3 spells CASSRLADTDTQYF. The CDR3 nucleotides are TGTGCCAGCAGCAGACTAGCGGACACAGATACGCAGTATTTT.

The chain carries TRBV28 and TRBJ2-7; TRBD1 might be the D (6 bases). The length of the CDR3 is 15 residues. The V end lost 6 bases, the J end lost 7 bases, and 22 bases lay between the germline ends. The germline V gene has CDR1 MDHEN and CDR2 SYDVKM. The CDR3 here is CASSTYRAPLLEQYF. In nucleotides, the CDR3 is TGTGCCAGCAGCACTTACAGGGCCCCCCTCCTAGAGCAGTACTTC. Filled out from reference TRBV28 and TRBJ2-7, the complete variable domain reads DVKVTQSSRYLVKRTGEKVFLECVQDMDHENMFWYRQDPGLGLRLIYFSYDVKMKEKGDIPEGYSVSREKKERFSLILESASTNQTSMYLCASSTYRAPLLEQYFGPGTRLTVT.

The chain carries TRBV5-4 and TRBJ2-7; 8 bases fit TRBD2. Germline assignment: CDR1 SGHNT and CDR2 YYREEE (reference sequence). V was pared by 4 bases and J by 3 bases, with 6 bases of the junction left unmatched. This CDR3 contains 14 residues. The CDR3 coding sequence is TGTGCCAGCAGCACAGGACTAGCAGGCTACGAGCAGTACTTC. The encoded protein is CASSTGLAGYEQYF.

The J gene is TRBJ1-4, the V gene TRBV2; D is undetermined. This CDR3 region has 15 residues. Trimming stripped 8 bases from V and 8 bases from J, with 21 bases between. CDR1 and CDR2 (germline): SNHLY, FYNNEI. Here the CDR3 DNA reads TGTGCCAGCGTGGAGGGAGGCAATCGAGGGGAAAAACTGTTTTTT. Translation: CASVEGGNRGEKLFF.

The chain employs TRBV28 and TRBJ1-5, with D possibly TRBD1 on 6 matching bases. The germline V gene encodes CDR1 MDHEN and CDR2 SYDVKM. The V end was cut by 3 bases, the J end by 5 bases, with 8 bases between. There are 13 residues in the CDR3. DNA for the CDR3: TGTGCCAGCAGTTTTGGGGGCGATCAGCCCCAGCATTTT. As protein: CASSFGGDQPQHF.

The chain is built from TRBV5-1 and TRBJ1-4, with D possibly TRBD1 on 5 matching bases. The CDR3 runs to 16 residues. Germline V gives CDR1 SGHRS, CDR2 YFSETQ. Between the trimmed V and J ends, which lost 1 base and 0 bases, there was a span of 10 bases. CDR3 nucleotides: TGCGCCAGCAGCTTGCCAACAGGAGCAACTAATGAAAAACTGTTTTTT. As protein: CASSLPTGATNEKLFF.

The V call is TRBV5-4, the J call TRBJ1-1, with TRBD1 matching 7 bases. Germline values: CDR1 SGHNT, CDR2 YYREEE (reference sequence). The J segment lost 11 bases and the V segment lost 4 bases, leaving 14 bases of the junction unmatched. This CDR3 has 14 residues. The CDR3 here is CASSLGTVSLPAFF. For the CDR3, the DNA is TGTGCCAGCAGCCTTGGGACAGTGAGCCTCCCGGCTTTCTTT.

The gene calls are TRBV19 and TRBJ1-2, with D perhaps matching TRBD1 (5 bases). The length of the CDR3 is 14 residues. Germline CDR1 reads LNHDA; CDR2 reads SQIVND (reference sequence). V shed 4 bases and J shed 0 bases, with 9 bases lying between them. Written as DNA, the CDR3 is TGTGCCAGTAGTAAGGGGACTACTAACTATGGCTACACCTTC. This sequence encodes CASSKGTTNYGYTF.